The rows below give T cell receptor beta chains drawn from one sample of a study of blood T cells in healthy people across ages. TCRdb re-derived calls from the 5' RACE reads in MiXCR, one entry per CDR3 protein. The data contain just over 1 million distinct CDR3 sequences, 40% to 50% of them seen just once; the ten biggest clones take up approximately 19%. The specimen sequenced was blood. All receptors come from an older woman in good health. CDR3s include the opening cysteine and the closing phenylalanine or tryptophan. D genes are given only for firm matches. Expanded clones get a size class; other rows say once, few or many, or leave the size out.

NA	TRBV14	TRBJ1-6	TRBD1	CASSQVDRGNSPLHF	TGTGCCAGCAGCCAAGTTGACAGGGGGAATTCACCCCTCCACTTT
NA	TRBV7-9	TRBJ2-7	TRBD1	CASSLDRTGKTSYEQYF	TGTGCCAGCAGCTTAGACCGGACAGGTAAAACCTCCTACGAGCAGTACTTC
NA	TRBV27	TRBJ2-3	NA	CASSKGRRDTQYF	TGTGCCAGCAGTAAAGGGAGGAGGGATACGCAGTATTTT
NA	TRBV24-1	TRBJ1-5	NA	CATGGVNQPQHF	TGTGCCACCGGGGGGGTAAATCAGCCCCAGCATTTT
NA	TRBV20-1	TRBJ1-2	NA	CSARALGRTAYGYTF	TGCAGTGCTAGAGCTCTTGGTAGGACTGCTTATGGCTACACCTTC
NA	TRBV7-2	TRBJ1-1	TRBD1	CASSFDRGDTEAFF	TGTGCCAGCAGCTTTGACAGGGGGGACACTGAAGCTTTCTTT
NA	TRBV2	TRBJ2-7	NA	CASSAAGIAYEQYF	TGTGCCAGCAGTGCTGCAGGGATCGCCTACGAGCAGTACTTC
NA	TRBV27	TRBJ2-4	NA	CASSLSGKNVQYF	TGTGCCAGCAGTTTATCTGGGAAAAACGTTCAGTACTTC
NA	TRBV29-1	TRBJ2-7	TRBD1	CSVEGGTGIPYEQYF	TGCAGCGTTGAAGGTGGGACAGGGATCCCCTACGAGCAGTACTTC
NA	TRBV28	TRBJ2-1	TRBD2	CASNLAGEVNEQFF	TGTGCCAGCAACCTAGCGGGAGAGGTTAATGAGCAGTTCTTC
NA	TRBV20-1	TRBJ2-1	TRBD1	CSASGTGGAGNEQFF	TGCAGTGCATCCGGGACAGGGGGAGCTGGGAATGAGCAGTTCTTC
NA	TRBV9	TRBJ2-5	TRBD2	CASSVSLAGDQETQYF	TGTGCCAGCAGCGTCTCTCTAGCGGGAGACCAAGAGACCCAGTACTTC
few	TRBV6-5	TRBJ2-7	NA	CASSYSGRASYEQYF	TGTGCCAGCAGTTACTCGGGGCGGGCCTCCTACGAGCAGTACTTC
NA	TRBV24-1	TRBJ2-1	NA	CATSDQGVEQFF	TGTGCCACCAGTGATCAGGGTGTTGAGCAGTTCTTC
NA	TRBV20-1	TRBJ1-5	NA	CSASFGYANQPQHF	TGCAGTGCTAGCTTTGGCTATGCCAATCAGCCCCAGCATTTT
NA	TRBV5-1	TRBJ2-7	NA	CASTTSIDRPIHEQYF	TGCGCCAGCACCACAAGTATCGACCGCCCAATCCACGAGCAGTACTTC
NA	TRBV28	TRBJ1-1	NA	CASSNDRGNTEAFF	TGTGCCAGCAGTAACGACAGAGGAAACACTGAAGCTTTCTTT
NA	TRBV20-1	TRBJ2-3	TRBD2	CSAGFSAREGLRTDTQYF	TGCAGTGCAGGGTTCAGTGCGCGGGAGGGCCTTAGGACAGATACGCAGTATTTT
few	TRBV3-1	TRBJ2-7	NA	CASSQEPGGYSYEQYF	TGTGCCAGCAGCCAAGAACCGGGCGGCTACTCCTACGAGCAGTACTTC
NA	TRBV27	TRBJ1-6	NA	CASNQPLIRVDNSPLHF	TGTGCCAGCAACCAACCTCTAATCCGGGTCGACAATTCACCCCTCCACTTT
NA	TRBV5-1	TRBJ2-7	NA	CASSLSVGFSYNEQYF	TGCGCCAGCAGCTTGAGCGTAGGTTTCTCCTACAATGAGCAGTACTTC
NA	TRBV29-1	TRBJ2-5	NA	CSGEGRDARGTQYF	TGCAGCGGTGAAGGAAGGGACGCCCGGGGGACCCAGTACTTC
NA	TRBV7-2	TRBJ2-7	NA	CASSASRAYEQYF	TGTGCCAGCAGCGCCTCCCGGGCCTACGAGCAGTACTTC
few	TRBV29-1	TRBJ2-1	NA	CSVAGTVRADNEQFF	TGCAGCGTTGCCGGGACCGTTAGAGCCGACAATGAGCAGTTCTTC
NA	TRBV6-4	TRBJ2-1	NA	CASSDSPESREPPYNEQFF	TGTGCCAGCAGTGACTCGCCAGAGAGCCGGGAGCCCCCCTACAATGAGCAGTTCTTC
NA	TRBV14	TRBJ1-1	NA	CASDGDSGTPEAFF	TGTGCCAGCGACGGTGACAGTGGAACGCCTGAAGCTTTCTTT
NA	TRBV27	TRBJ2-7	TRBD1	CASSLTQGLRNEQYF	TGTGCCAGCAGTTTAACACAGGGGTTAAGAAACGAGCAGTACTTC
NA	TRBV20-1	TRBJ2-5	NA	CSARGRAGAQETQYF	TGCAGTGCTAGAGGGAGGGCTGGGGCCCAAGAGACCCAGTACTTC
NA	TRBV10-3	TRBJ2-7	NA	CAISGPAYEQYF	TGTGCCATCAGTGGGCCAGCCTACGAGCAGTACTTC
NA	TRBV7-2	TRBJ2-5	NA	CASTTDNLGAQYF	TGTGCCAGCACCACTGACAACTTAGGGGCCCAGTACTTC
NA	TRBV3-1	TRBJ2-1	TRBD2	CASTQGTSVKKQFF	TGTGCCAGCACCCAGGGGACTAGCGTTAAGAAGCAGTTCTTC
once	TRBV18	TRBJ2-1	NA	CASSPRTVSSYNEQFF	TGTGCCAGCTCACCCAGGACTGTAAGCTCCTACAATGAGCAGTTCTTC
NA	TRBV6-1	TRBJ2-7	NA	CASSVRTITYEQYF	TGTGCCAGCAGTGTACGGACAATCACCTACGAGCAGTACTTC
NA	TRBV4-2	TRBJ1-5	NA	CASSQDRQGFGIGGNQPQHF	TGTGCCAGCAGCCAAGATAGGCAGGGGTTCGGTATTGGAGGCAATCAGCCCCAGCATTTT
many	TRBV9	TRBJ2-3	TRBD2	CASSVGLAGVSDTQYF	TGTGCCAGCAGCGTAGGCCTAGCGGGAGTCTCAGATACGCAGTATTTT
NA	TRBV25-1	TRBJ2-7	NA	CASMGRSPGAPSYEQYF	TGTGCCAGCATGGGGCGCAGCCCCGGTGCCCCCTCCTACGAGCAGTACTTC
NA	TRBV27	TRBJ2-7	TRBD1	CASSSSGTGDHEQYF	TGTGCCAGCAGTTCATCCGGGACAGGTGATCACGAGCAGTACTTC
NA	TRBV2	TRBJ1-5	NA	CASSGGGVGNQPQHF	TGTGCCAGCAGTGGAGGCGGAGTTGGCAATCAGCCCCAGCATTTT
NA	TRBV7-8	TRBJ2-7	NA	CASSSQRGEGYEQYF	TGTGCCAGCAGCTCTCAGAGGGGGGAGGGCTACGAGCAGTACTTC
NA	TRBV6-2/TRBV6-3	TRBJ2-7	NA	CASSPLGGEGLEQYF	TGTGCCAGCAGCCCTCTCGGGGGAGAGGGCCTCGAGCAGTACTTC
few	TRBV11-1	TRBJ1-2	NA	CASSLGGRRYGYTF	TGTGCCAGCAGCTTAGGGGGACGTCGGTATGGCTACACCTTC